The present entry profiles one TCR beta chain with its context. Sequencing used immunoSEQ multiplex PCR; TCRdb keeps in-frame clones, though not all of them. The data contain fewer than 500,000 clones, over 75% of them singletons. This entry belongs to a study of control samples from healthy donors and cancer patients. In germline, CDR1 is GTSNPN, CDR2 SVGIG (reference sequence). Trimming left V 1 base short and J 7 bases short, with 20 bases between. This CDR3 contains 16 residues. This rearrangement joins TRBV30 to TRBJ1-5; TRBD1 is a possible D gene (6 bases). This TCR was sampled from a man between 35 and 55 years old with head and neck cancer. The specimen was PBMCs. The CDR3 DNA sequence: TGTGCCTGGAGTGCAAAAAAATTACAGGGTCTACAGCCCCAGCATTTT. This encodes CAWSAKKLQGLQPQHF.